A selection of T cell receptor beta chains follows, all from one sample in a study of OX40 agonist ivuxolimab in advanced cancers. Data came from immunoSEQ multiplex PCR; TCRdb stores just in-frame clones and leaves some out. This sample carries some 100,000 clones, approximately 80% of them seen once, and the ten largest clones take about 5.5%. The specimen comprised CD4+ or CD8+ T cells sorted from blood, sampled in a trial of the OX40 agonist ivuxolimab. These receptors came from an adult with an advanced solid tumor such as melanoma, head and neck, liver or kidney cancer. CDR3s include the opening cysteine and the closing phenylalanine or tryptophan. D genes are given only for firm matches. Size is stated for part of the rows, as once, few or many counts, or as a class when the clone is expanded.

abundance,v_gene,j_gene,d_gene,CDR3aa,CDR3nt
.,TRBV18,TRBJ1-1,.,CASSPPLTYPVGGMGTEAFF,TGTGCCAGCTCACCTCCCCTCACTTATCCTGTAGGGGGAATGGGGACTGAAGCTTTCTTT
.,TRBV7-6,TRBJ2-7,TRBD1,CASSSGTGIGYEQYF,TGTGCCAGCAGTTCCGGGACAGGGATTGGCTACGAGCAGTACTTC
.,TRBV7-2,TRBJ2-1,.,CAIYRGGEQFF,TGTGCCATCTACCGCGGGGGCGAGCAGTTCTTC
.,TRBV6-5,TRBJ2-3,.,CASSLVGSSDTQYF,TGTGCCAGCAGCCTAGTCGGTAGCTCCGATACGCAGTATTTT
.,TRBV10-3,TRBJ1-1,TRBD1,CAIRNGQGLLTEAFF,TGTGCCATCAGAAACGGACAGGGCCTACTCACTGAAGCTTTCTTT
.,TRBV27,TRBJ2-7,.,CASGSNIIHEQYF,TGTGCCAGCGGTTCGAACATTATCCACGAGCAGTACTTC
.,TRBV11-2,TRBJ2-4,.,CASSLGWQGRVAKNIQYF,TGTGCCAGCAGCTTGGGCTGGCAGGGTCGGGTAGCCAAAAACATTCAGTACTTC
.,TRBV15,TRBJ2-1,.,CATSRVAGSQFF,TGTGCCACCAGCAGAGTTGCGGGATCGCAGTTCTTC
.,TRBV7-2,TRBJ2-3,TRBD2,CASSSLGRGAADTQYF,TGTGCCAGCAGCTCCCTCGGGCGGGGGGCGGCAGATACGCAGTATTTT
.,TRBV4-3,TRBJ2-7,.,CASSSSLGSYEQYF,TGCGCCAGCAGTTCTTCCCTTGGGTCCTACGAGCAGTACTTC
.,TRBV11-2,TRBJ1-6,TRBD1,CASSSPTGNGSPLHF,TGTGCCAGCAGCTCGCCGACAGGGAACGGCTCACCCCTCCACTTT
.,TRBV7-3,TRBJ2-7,.,CASSLGPSSYEQYF,TGTGCCAGCAGCTTAGGCCCCAGCTCCTACGAGCAGTACTTC
.,TRBV7-8,TRBJ2-7,TRBD1,CASSLHAGGFYEQYF,TGTGCCAGCAGCTTACACGCAGGGGGATTCTACGAGCAGTACTTC
.,TRBV5-1,TRBJ2-1,.,CASSWVAEHYNEQFF,TGCGCCAGCAGCTGGGTAGCGGAGCACTACAATGAGCAGTTCTTC
.,TRBV4-2,TRBJ2-1,.,CASSQQINEQFF,TGTGCCAGCAGCCAGCAGATCAATGAGCAGTTCTTC
.,TRBV15,TRBJ2-6,.,CATSRGQPHSGANVLTF,TGTGCCACCAGCAGAGGACAGCCTCACTCTGGGGCCAACGTCCTGACTTTC
.,TRBV2,TRBJ2-3,TRBD1,CATPGQGDTDTQYF,TGTGCCACACCGGGACAGGGGGATACCGATACGCAGTATTTT
.,TRBV18,TRBJ1-5,.,CASSPPGAAQPQHF,TGTGCCAGCTCACCACCGGGGGCGGCTCAGCCCCAGCATTTT
.,TRBV7-3,TRBJ2-4,TRBD2,CASSVTSGRLDIQYF,TGTGCCAGCAGCGTAACTAGCGGGAGATTGGACATTCAGTACTTC
.,TRBV2,TRBJ2-5,TRBD2,CASRREGGQETQYF,TGTGCCAGCAGGAGGGAGGGAGGGCAAGAGACCCAGTACTTC
.,TRBV7-2,TRBJ2-7,TRBD2,CASSLDSSGVSEQYF,TGTGCCAGCAGCTTAGATTCTAGCGGAGTTTCCGAGCAGTACTTC
.,TRBV9,TRBJ2-5,.,CASSVTGFQETQYF,TGTGCCAGCAGCGTAACAGGGTTTCAAGAGACCCAGTACTTC
once,TRBV6-5,TRBJ2-5,.,CASSFGAGETQYF,TGTGCCAGCAGTTTTGGGGCCGGAGAGACCCAGTACTTC